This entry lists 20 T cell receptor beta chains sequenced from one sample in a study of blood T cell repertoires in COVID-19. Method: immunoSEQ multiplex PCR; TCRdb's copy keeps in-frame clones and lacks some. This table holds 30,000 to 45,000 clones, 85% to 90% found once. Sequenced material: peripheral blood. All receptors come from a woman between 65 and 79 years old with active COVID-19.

The CDR3, as DNA: TGTGCCAGCAGCTCTCTCGGTAGCGGGGGCCAGAGCTCCTACGAGCAGTACTTC. Translating gives CASSSLGSGGQSSYEQYF. The rearrangement uses TRBV7-2 and TRBJ2-7; TRBD2 aligns across 9 bases. CDR3 size: 18 residues. The V gene's germline CDR1 is SGHTA and CDR2 FQGNSA. V lost 4 bases to trimming and J lost 0 bases; unmatched junction nucleotides: 13. The full variable domain, rest sourced from reference TRBV7-2 and TRBJ2-7, is GAGVSQSPSNKVTEKGKDVELRCDPISGHTALYWYRQSLGQGLEFLIYFQGNSAPDKSGLPSDRFSAERTGGSVSTLTIQRTQQEDSAVYLCASSSLGSGGQSSYEQYFGPGTRLTVT.

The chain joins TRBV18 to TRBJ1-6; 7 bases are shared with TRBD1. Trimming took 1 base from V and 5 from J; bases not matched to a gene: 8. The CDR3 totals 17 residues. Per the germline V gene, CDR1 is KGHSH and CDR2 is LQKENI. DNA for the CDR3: TGTGCCAGCTCACCACAGGGACAGATGTCTAATAATTCACCCCTCCACTTT. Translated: CASSPQGQMSNNSPLHF.

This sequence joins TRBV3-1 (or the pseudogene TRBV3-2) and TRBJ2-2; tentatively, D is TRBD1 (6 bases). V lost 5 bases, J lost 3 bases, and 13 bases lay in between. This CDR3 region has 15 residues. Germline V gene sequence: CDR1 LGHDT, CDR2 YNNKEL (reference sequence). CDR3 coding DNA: TGTGCCAGCAGCACCAGGGGCCGACACACCGGGGAGCTGTTTTTT. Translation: CASSTRGRHTGELFF.

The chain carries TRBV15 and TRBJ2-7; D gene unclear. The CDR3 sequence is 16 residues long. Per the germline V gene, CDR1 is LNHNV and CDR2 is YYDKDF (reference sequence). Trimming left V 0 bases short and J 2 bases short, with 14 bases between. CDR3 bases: TGTGCCACCAGCAGAGATCCCCTAATCAGGACCTACGAGCAGTACTTC. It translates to CATSRDPLIRTYEQYF.

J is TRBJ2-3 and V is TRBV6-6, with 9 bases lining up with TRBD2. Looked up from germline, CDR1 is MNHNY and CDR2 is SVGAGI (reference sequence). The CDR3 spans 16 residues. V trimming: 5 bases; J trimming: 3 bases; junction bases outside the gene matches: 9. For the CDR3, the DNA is TGTGCCAGCAGTCGACAGGCGGCGGGGGGGACAGATACGCAGTATTTT. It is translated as CASSRQAAGGTDTQYF.

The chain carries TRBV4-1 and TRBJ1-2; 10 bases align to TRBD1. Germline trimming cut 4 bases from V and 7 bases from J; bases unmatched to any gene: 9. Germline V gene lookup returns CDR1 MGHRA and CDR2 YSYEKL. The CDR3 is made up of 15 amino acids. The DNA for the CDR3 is TGCGCCAGCAGCCCAGACAGGGGGCAATTGAGTGGCTACACCTTC. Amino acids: CASSPDRGQLSGYTF.

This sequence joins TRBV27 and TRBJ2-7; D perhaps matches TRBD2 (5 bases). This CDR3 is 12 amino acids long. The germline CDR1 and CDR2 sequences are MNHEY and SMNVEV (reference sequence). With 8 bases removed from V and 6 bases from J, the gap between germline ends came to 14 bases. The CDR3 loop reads CASSLGSTEQYF. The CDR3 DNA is TGTGCCAGCTCACTAGGGAGTACCGAGCAGTACTTC.

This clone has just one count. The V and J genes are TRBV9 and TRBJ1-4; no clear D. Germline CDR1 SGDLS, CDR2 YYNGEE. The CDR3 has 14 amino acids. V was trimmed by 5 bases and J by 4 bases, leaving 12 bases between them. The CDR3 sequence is CASSTKTGNEKLFF. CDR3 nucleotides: TGTGCCAGCAGTACGAAAACGGGTAATGAAAAACTGTTTTTT.

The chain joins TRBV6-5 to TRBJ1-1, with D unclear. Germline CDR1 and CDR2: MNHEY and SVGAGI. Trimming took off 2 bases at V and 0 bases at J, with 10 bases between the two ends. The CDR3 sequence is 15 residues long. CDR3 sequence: CASSYDFTLNTEAFF. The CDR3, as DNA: TGTGCCAGCAGTTACGACTTTACCCTGAACACTGAAGCTTTCTTT.

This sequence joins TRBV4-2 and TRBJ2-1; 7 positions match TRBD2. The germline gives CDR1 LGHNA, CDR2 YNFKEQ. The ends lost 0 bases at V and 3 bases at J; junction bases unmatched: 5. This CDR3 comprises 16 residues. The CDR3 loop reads CASSQDSQRGYNEQFF. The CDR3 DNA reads TGTGCCAGCAGCCAAGATTCGCAGCGGGGCTACAATGAGCAGTTCTTC.

The chain's CDR3 is CASSSGTYPSPLHF. The CDR3 coding sequence is TGTGCCAGCAGCTCCGGGACATATCCGTCACCCCTCCACTTT. The chain joins TRBV7-2 to TRBJ1-6; TRBD1 is a possible D gene (6 bases). Trimming shortened V by 4 bases and J by 10 bases, and 14 bases separated the two germline ends. Germline V CDR1 and CDR2: SGHTA, FQGNSA. The CDR3 runs to 14 residues.

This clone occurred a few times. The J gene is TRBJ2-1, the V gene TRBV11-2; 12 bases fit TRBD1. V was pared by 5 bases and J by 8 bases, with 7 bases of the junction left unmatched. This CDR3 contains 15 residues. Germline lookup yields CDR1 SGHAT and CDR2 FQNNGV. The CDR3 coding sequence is TGTGCCAGCAGCAGCGCCGGGACAGGGGGCGATGAGCAGTTCTTC. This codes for CASSSAGTGGDEQFF.

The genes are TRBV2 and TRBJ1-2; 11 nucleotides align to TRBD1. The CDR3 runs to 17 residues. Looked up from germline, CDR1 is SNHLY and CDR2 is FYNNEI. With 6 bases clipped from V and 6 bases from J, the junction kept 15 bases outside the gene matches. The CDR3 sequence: CASSLGTGGVGSNGYTF. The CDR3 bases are TGTGCCAGCAGCCTGGGGACAGGGGGGGTAGGTTCGAATGGCTACACCTTC.

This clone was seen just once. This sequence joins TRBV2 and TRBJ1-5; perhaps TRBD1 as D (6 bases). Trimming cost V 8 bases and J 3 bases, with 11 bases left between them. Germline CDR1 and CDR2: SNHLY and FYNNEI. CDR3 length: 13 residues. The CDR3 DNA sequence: TGTGCCAGCGTCAGGGGACCCAATCAGCCCCAGCATTTT. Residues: CASVRGPNQPQHF.

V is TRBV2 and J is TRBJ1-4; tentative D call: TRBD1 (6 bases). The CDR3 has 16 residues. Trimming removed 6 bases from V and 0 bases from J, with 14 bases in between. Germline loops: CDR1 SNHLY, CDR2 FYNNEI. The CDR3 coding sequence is TGTGCCAGCAGACGACAGGCTAGAGCAACTAATGAAAAACTGTTTTTT. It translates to CASRRQARATNEKLFF.

Here the CDR3 DNA reads TGCGCCAGCAGTCCCGACCTTGACAGGGGGAACACAGATACGCAGTATTTT. Protein product: CASSPDLDRGNTDTQYF. The chain couples TRBV23-1 to TRBJ2-3, with TRBD1 identical over 9 bases. TRBV23-1 is noted as an ORF with a role that remains uncertain. J lost 2 bases, V lost 4 bases, and 10 bases had no gene match. The CDR3 sequence is 17 residues long.

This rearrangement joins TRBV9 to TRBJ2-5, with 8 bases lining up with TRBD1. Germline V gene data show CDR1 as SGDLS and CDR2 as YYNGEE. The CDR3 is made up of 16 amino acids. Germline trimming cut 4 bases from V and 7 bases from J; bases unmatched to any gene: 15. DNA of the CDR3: TGTGCCAGCAGCCGAGATCAGGGGGCTCGTGTTGGGACCCAGTACTTC. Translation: CASSRDQGARVGTQYF.

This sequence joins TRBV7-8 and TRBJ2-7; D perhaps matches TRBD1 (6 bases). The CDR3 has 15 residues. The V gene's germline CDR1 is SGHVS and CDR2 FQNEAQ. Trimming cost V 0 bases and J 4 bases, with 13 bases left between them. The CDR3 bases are TGTGCCAGCAGCTTAGCGAATCAGGGGCTGTACGAGCAGTACTTC. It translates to CASSLANQGLYEQYF.

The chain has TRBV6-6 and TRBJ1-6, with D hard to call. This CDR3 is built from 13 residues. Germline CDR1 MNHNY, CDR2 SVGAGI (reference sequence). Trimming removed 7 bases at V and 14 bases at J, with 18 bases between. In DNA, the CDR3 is TGTGCCAGCACTCTCCTAGCCGCCGGGGCCCTCCACTTT. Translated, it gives CASTLLAAGALHF.

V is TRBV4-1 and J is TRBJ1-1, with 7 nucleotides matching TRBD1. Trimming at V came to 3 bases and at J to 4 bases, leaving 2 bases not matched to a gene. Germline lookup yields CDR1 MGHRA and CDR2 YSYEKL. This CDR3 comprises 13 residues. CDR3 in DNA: TGCGCCAGCAGCCAGACAGGGTCCACTGAAGCTTTCTTT. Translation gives CASSQTGSTEAFF.